Sequencing of this T cell receptor (beta chain) was carried out in a study of cytomegalovirus exposure and HLA in healthy donors (dated by TCRdb to the late 2010s). About the study as a whole: In an earlier analysis of roughly 500 of the donors, under 300 Gb of sequence data and some 100 million unique TCR beta sequences from about 190 million T cells were reported. An early release covering more than 500 HLA-typed donors comprised about 320 gigabases of sequencing data and around 85 million unique TCR sequences. Of the roughly 400 genotyped donors, approximately 83% fell in the genetic ancestry cluster associated with self-reported Caucasian donors. The study was designed to test whether signatures of past pathogen exposure could be identified by cataloging public T cell receptors. Using immunosequencing, the study profiled T cell repertoires from approximately 700 subjects and related those repertoires to cytomegalovirus serostatus. Besides the first cohort of under 700 subjects, a separate validation cohort made up of 120 different subjects was used. High-throughput TCR immunosequencing, statistical association of individual TCRs with disease status, and machine learning were combined to predict cytomegalovirus infection status. A later analysis re-examined previously published TCR beta repertoires from 600 to 700 donors and added high-resolution HLA genotyping to investigate patterns of TCR occurrence. Rather than drawing on any new phenotypic data, the later analysis identified candidate immune exposures from TCR beta sequences and the way those sequences occurred across donors. An earlier analysis of 587 of the donors applied high-throughput TCR beta sequencing to assess whether each TCR beta V gene segment acted as functional or pseudogenic. Donor age, sex, ethnicity and CMV serostatus were compiled together with the repertoire data. A later genetic analysis used genome-wide SNP genotypes for about 55% of the 666 donors, treating that subset as a discovery cohort. Every discovery cohort repertoire had been produced on one sequencing platform. Class I and class II HLA loci were covered by the typing at four-digit resolution. The number of donors typed differed by locus, with about 629-630 for A, B, C, DRB1 and DQB1, about 500 for DQA1, 606 for DPA1, and some 450 for DPB1. Because of strong linkage in the cohort, roughly five DR-DQ haplotypes were treated as single units for association and clustering. Among a few hundred genotyped donors of the cohort, an average of approximately 240,000 unique TCR beta nucleotide sequences were sequenced per donor, roughly 18% of them non-productive. Study-wide conclusions, independent of this receptor: HLA typing was unavailable for some donors at each locus, so association tests used only the typed subset. A cluster of highly shared sequence variants was judged likely to represent a technical artifact of the sequencing pipeline. Most TCR sequences were seen in very few donors, while some public TCRs were found in many individuals. The only immune exposure information available for the cohort was CMV serostatus. According to a later analysis, TCR association rates differed among HLA loci, with DRB1 alleles showing the most associated TCRs and HLA-C alleles showing the fewest. In an earlier analysis of approximately 590 of the donors, most TCR beta V segments appeared in productive rearrangements about 90% or about 30% of the time, broadly matching IMGT annotations. In a later genetic analysis, fewer N-insertions in productive TCRs were reported among donors in an Asian-associated ancestry cluster than the roughly 710-donor mean. According to a later analysis, most CMV-associated TCR beta chains appeared to be HLA-restricted, and the HLA associations seemed to be driven largely by CMV exposure. A later analysis found that HLA-associated TCR beta chains were more clonally expanded and had lower generation probabilities than equally common non-associated chains. Assigning TCR associations to individual alleles was difficult when HLA alleles, especially DR and DQ, strongly co-occurred. It was suggested by the authors that the approach could potentially be generalized to other disease states and immunological phenotypes. Because counts were too low, about 17 rarely observed V segments, including chromosome 9 orphons, were excluded from the earlier analysis of about 500 of the donors. In a later analysis, several top co-occurrence clusters were reported to appear linked to parvovirus B19, influenza, CMV and Epstein-Barr virus. In vitro tests confirmed that a few of the cytomegalovirus-associated TCR beta chains recognize cytomegalovirus antigens. Some IMGT-functional V segments, including TRBV6-2 and TRBV6-3, could not be told apart with the 87-base-pair reads, so those segments were excluded. An association between a missense DCLRE1C variant and V-gene and J-gene trimming of TCR beta chains was found in a later genetic analysis and replicated in an independent cohort. A further reported finding was that TCR beta sequences accurately predicted the HLA-A and HLA-B alleles for most subjects in the first cohort. Specific HLA alleles were associated with more than 15,000 TCR beta sequences at a false discovery rate of 0.05 in a later analysis. Correlated functional status among segregating V segments might be attributable to linkage disequilibrium, but an unknown experimental factor could not be ruled out. The cohort was sequenced for TCR beta chains only, and without alpha or paired-chain data the features that could be detected were limited. The presence/absence analyses assumed that sequencing depth was roughly uniform across donors, and that assumption may not be true. In both the original and validation cohorts, the classifier was reported to diagnose cytomegalovirus status with high specificity and sensitivity. The study gave a list of 150 to 200 TCR beta chains associated with cytomegalovirus.

Preparation of the library involved the immunoSEQ multiplex PCR assay. The multiplex PCR relied on a mix of 60 forward primers for TCR Vbeta segments and 13 reverse primers for TCR Jbeta segments. The CDR3 region of rearranged TCR beta genes was amplified from genomic DNA with a multiplex PCR assay. Amplified TCR beta libraries were sequenced as 87-base-pair reads on the Illumina HiSeq System. The study's processing was this. A later analysis counted tens of millions of unique TCR beta chains across the 666 repertoires, and roughly 11 million of these chains were shared by at least two donors. Raw reads were error-corrected and collapsed into unique sequences with a nearest-neighbor algorithm that merged closely related sequences to remove PCR and sequencing errors. V, D and J gene segments were assigned by aligning CDR3 sequences to IMGT reference sequences. For a sequence to be retained, a match of at least six nucleotides was required to both a V gene segment and a J gene segment. Rearrangements were classified as productive when the CDR3 lacked stop codons and remained in frame with V and J, and all other rearrangements were classified as non-productive. CDR3 was defined by IMGT convention, running from the second conserved V-encoded cysteine to the conserved J-encoded phenylalanine. The earlier analysis of 587 of the donors excluded sequences that lacked an unambiguous match to a single V gene segment. In an earlier analysis of approximately 500 of the donors, a V segment was called functional when productive rearrangements were above 56.7%, and segregating when the standard deviation between donors exceeded 5%. A statistical classification framework was developed to diagnose cytomegalovirus status using the catalog of TCR beta chain sequences. In a later analysis, TCR nucleotide sequences were compared against IMGT/GENE-DB human TR gene sequences so that V and J genes could be assigned. The TCRdist pipeline was used in a later analysis to assign CDR3 sequences and most-parsimonious VDJ recombination scenarios. A later analysis defined each TCR beta chain by its CDR3 amino acid sequence plus V-gene family, and excluded reads lacking a unique V-gene family. A later analysis removed 592 highly shared, low-generation-probability nucleotide sequences to deal with suspected cross-contamination and a sequencing artifact. A later analysis calculated a clonal expansion index for each public chain from normalized within-repertoire ranks of inferred template counts. In a later analysis, generation probabilities were computed using a VDJ recombination model fitted to out-of-frame rearrangements, and the results were checked against IGoR. In a later analysis, TCR-TCR, TCR-HLA and TCR-CMV co-occurrence was scored with hypergeometric tests, and a repertoire-size bias correction was applied to TCR pairs. False discovery rates were estimated in a later analysis by permuting HLA or CMV assignments 20 times. A later analysis grouped co-occurring TCRs with DBSCAN, adding TCRdist sequence similarity when clustering within HLA-allele-positive subsets. Repertoires with fewer than 30,000 or more than 120,000 public chains, plus five repertoires with anomalous nucleotide sharing, were excluded from co-occurrence clustering. In its TCRdb copy, this immuneACCESS table keeps in-frame sequences only and misses some clones. Where compared with another copy, unresolved V genes explain less than half of these, and the others have no known cause. Clonal size and the V and J genes are those of that table, whereas D and trimming came from the DNA. Recorded for this sample are around 210,000 clones; roughly four fifths of them occurred a single time. 2.5% to 3.5% of the sample goes to the ten largest clones.

In its sample, this clone was seen once. What this receptor recognizes is not known. No base qualities exist here, and no much larger clone lies one base off it. The cohort comprised fewer than 750 healthy bone marrow donors. Cohort members were all nominally healthy when sampled, although unrecorded immune exposures were likely present. The donor was CMV seronegative and was included in the group of a few hundred seronegative cohort members. A peripheral blood sample was provided by each donor, and peripheral blood mononuclear cells were used for TCR beta sequencing. Genomic DNA was extracted from the blood cell samples with the Qiagen DNeasy Blood Extraction Kit. There are 14 amino acids in the CDR3, from cysteine to phenylalanine inclusive. Only CDR3 DNA remains: 42 bases, in frame from the first base. Looking up the germline V gene yields CDR1 SNHLY and CDR2 FYNNEI. V is pared back by 4 bases and J by 10 bases, with 17 bases lying between the germline termini.

The sequencing input was PBMCs. The chain links TRBV2 with TRBJ2-1; TRBD2 is possibly the D segment (6 matching bases). This sequence was found in a woman between 40 and 50 years old in good health and CMV-seronegative. The nucleotide sequence reads TGTGCCAGCAGTGGGAACTTACTAGCACGGGAGCAGTTCTTC. This yields the protein CASSGNLLAREQFF.